The 31 T cell receptor beta chains presented below share a single source sample, sequenced in a study of cytomegalovirus exposure and HLA in healthy donors. TCRdb's table, derived via immunoSEQ multiplex PCR, lists solely in-frame clones and lacks some. The repertoire consists of around 180,000 clones, with more than 75% occurring once and the leading ten covering roughly 1.6%. The source material was PBMCs. The source is a woman aged 18 to 35 in good health and CMV-seronegative.

The genes are TRBV2 and TRBJ2-4, with 9 bases identical to TRBD1. Unmatched junction bases numbered 4, after V lost 6 bases and J lost 1 base. This CDR3 has 15 amino acids. The germline CDR1 and CDR2 sequences are SNHLY and FYNNEI. The CDR3 DNA reads as TGTGCCAGCAGGGTACAGGGGGCGGCCAAAAACATTCAGTACTTC. Protein product: CASRVQGAAKNIQYF.

This chain joins TRBV29-1 and TRBJ1-3; weak D call: TRBD1 (6 bases). Germline V gives CDR1 SQVTM, CDR2 ANQGSEA. With 6 bases removed from V and 3 bases from J, the gap between germline ends came to 12 bases. The CDR3 contains 13 residues. CDR3 region: CSVRDIGGNTIYF. DNA for the CDR3: TGCAGCGTCAGGGACATTGGTGGAAACACCATATATTTT.

The chain joins TRBV5-1 to TRBJ2-5, with 11 nucleotides matching TRBD2. From germline, CDR1 is SGHRS and CDR2 YFSETQ. Trimming at V came to 5 bases and at J to 2 bases, leaving 5 bases not matched to a gene. This CDR3 has 15 amino acids. This CDR3 reads CASRGTSGLQETQYF. The CDR3 bases are TGCGCCAGCAGGGGGACTAGCGGACTTCAAGAGACCCAGTACTTC.

The count of this clone is one. The chain carries TRBV4-2 and TRBJ1-2; 7 bases line up with TRBD1. Germline V lookup: CDR1 LGHNA, CDR2 YNFKEQ. V shed 2 bases and J 4 bases; nucleotides not matched to a gene: 4. The CDR3 length is 14 residues. The CDR3 reads CASSQNRGSYGYTF. The CDR3 DNA reads TGTGCCAGCAGCCAAAACAGGGGAAGCTATGGCTACACCTTC.

This sequence joins TRBV2 and TRBJ2-1; TRBD2 might be the D (6 bases). The CDR3 length is 13 residues. Trimming took off 7 bases at V and 5 bases at J, with 12 bases between the two ends. Germline CDR1 SNHLY, CDR2 FYNNEI. CDR3 residues: CASKLGSNNEQFF. The DNA of the CDR3 is TGTGCCAGCAAGCTCGGGAGTAACAATGAGCAGTTCTTC.

The chain has TRBV15 and TRBJ2-5, with D perhaps TRBD1 (5 bases). Germline CDR1 is LNHNV and CDR2 is YYDKDF (reference sequence). V was pared by 3 bases and J by 2 bases, with 10 bases between. CDR3 length equals 14 residues. The CDR3 reads CATSSWGNQETQYF. CDR3 coding DNA: TGTGCCACCAGCAGCTGGGGCAATCAAGAGACCCAGTACTTC.

V gene TRBV9 combines with J gene TRBJ1-1; D is unresolved. This CDR3 comprises 14 residues. Per the germline V gene, CDR1 is SGDLS and CDR2 is YYNGEE. The V end lost 0 bases, the J end lost 4 bases, and 10 bases lay between the germline ends. This chain's CDR3 is CASSVVGRGTEAFF. The DNA for the CDR3 is TGTGCCAGCAGCGTAGTTGGTCGGGGCACTGAAGCTTTCTTT.

V is TRBV4-1 and J is TRBJ2-2; 10 bases line up with TRBD1. The CDR3 runs to 17 residues. The germline V gene has CDR1 MGHRA and CDR2 YSYEKL. The ends lost 0 bases at V and 3 bases at J; junction bases unmatched: 4. CDR3 sequence (DNA): TGCGCCAGCAGCCAAGATAGGGGACAGGGGTACACCGGGGAGCTGTTTTTT. This sequence encodes CASSQDRGQGYTGELFF.

V is TRBV10-3 and J is TRBJ1-2; a weak D match, TRBD1 (6 bases). The germline V and J ends were trimmed by 2 bases and 7 bases, with 14 bases remaining between them. Per the germline V gene, CDR1 is ENHRY and CDR2 is SYGVKD. The CDR3 spans 14 residues. CDR3 DNA sequence: TGTGCCATCAGTGAGGTTAGGGGGTTAAGTGGCTACACCTTC. This translates into CAISEVRGLSGYTF.

This clone showed up just once. The chain couples TRBV7-2 to TRBJ2-7; TRBD2 is a possible D gene (6 bases). Per the germline V gene, CDR1 is SGHTA and CDR2 is FQGNSA. V was pared by 1 base and J by 3 bases, with 13 bases between. This CDR3 is built from 15 residues. The CDR3 sequence: CASSLVRGVFYEQYF. DNA for the CDR3: TGTGCCAGCAGCTTAGTGCGGGGAGTATTCTACGAGCAGTACTTC.

This CDR3 reads CASSLRALPGVRNTEAFF. DNA for the CDR3: TGTGCCAGCAGTTTACGAGCACTTCCGGGGGTGAGGAACACTGAAGCTTTCTTT. The chain carries TRBV28 and TRBJ1-1, with a possible D match to TRBD1 (5 bases). Trimming left V 2 bases short and J 1 base short, with 20 bases between. The CDR3 runs 18 residues. Germline V CDR1 and CDR2: MDHEN, SYDVKM.

This sequence joins TRBV19 and TRBJ2-7, with 8 bases identical to TRBD2. The V and J ends lost 11 bases and 1 base, in that order; junction bases with no gene match: 10. The CDR3 is 14 amino acids. Germline CDR1 is LNHDA and CDR2 is SQIVND (reference sequence). DNA of the CDR3: TGTGCCTCACACTCCGGGACTAGGTCCTACGAGCAGTACTTC. Translation gives CASHSGTRSYEQYF.

This clone appeared a few times. The chain recombines TRBV11-2 with TRBJ2-7, with 8 bases lining up with TRBD1. V shed 4 bases, J shed 4 bases, and the junction held 12 bases outside the gene matches. This CDR3 comprises 16 residues. CDR1 and CDR2 from the germline V gene are SGHAT and FQNNGV. CDR3 nucleotides: TGTGCCAGCAGCTCCCTTCGGACAGGGTTTATTTACGAGCAGTACTTC. Its protein is CASSSLRTGFIYEQYF.

Only one count was recorded for this clone. The chain recombines TRBV5-6 with TRBJ2-5; 8 nucleotides align to TRBD2. The V gene's germline CDR1 is SGHDT and CDR2 YYEEEE. This CDR3 spans 16 amino acids. Germline trimming cut 0 bases from V and 5 bases from J; bases unmatched to any gene: 9. The CDR3 DNA reads TGTGCCAGCAGCTTGGAGGCCTTAGCGGGAAGGGAGACCCAGTACTTC. As protein: CASSLEALAGRETQYF.

The chain employs TRBV7-2 and TRBJ1-2; possible D gene TRBD1, 6 bases. V lost 4 bases and J lost 1, with 10 bases in between. Germline V gene data show CDR1 as SGHTA and CDR2 as FQGNSA. This CDR3 has 14 residues. CDR3 in DNA: TGTGCCAGCAGCTCCGGACAGTTTAACTATGGCTACACCTTC. This gives the protein CASSSGQFNYGYTF.

J is TRBJ2-1 and V is TRBV19; TRBD1 matches 7 bases. Germline values: CDR1 LNHDA, CDR2 SQIVND (reference sequence). V shed 4 bases, J shed 8 bases, and the junction held 8 bases outside the gene matches. CDR3 length equals 14 residues. Written as DNA, the CDR3 is TGTGCCAGTAGTACCTTCACAGGGGCCGATGAGCAGTTCTTC. It yields the protein CASSTFTGADEQFF.

V usage is TRBV10-2 and J usage is TRBJ2-1, with 12 bases that match TRBD2. Germline-derived CDR1 and CDR2 are WSHSY and SAAADI. The CDR3 consists of 16 residues. V trimming: 0 bases; J trimming: 5 bases; junction bases outside the gene matches: 2. CDR3 DNA sequence: TGCGCCAGCAGTGAGTCGAGGACTAGCGGGGACAATGAGCAGTTCTTC. Its translation is CASSESRTSGDNEQFF.

The V gene is TRBV13, the J gene TRBJ2-5; 10 bases line up with TRBD1. V was clipped by 4 bases and J by 3 bases; unmatched bases: 5. The germline gives CDR1 PRHDT, CDR2 FYEKMQ (reference sequence). The CDR3 has 15 amino acids. In DNA form, the CDR3 reads TGTGCCAGCAGCTCCAATGGACAGGGGGAAGAGACCCAGTACTTC. This codes for CASSSNGQGEETQYF. Full variable domain (missing parts from reference TRBV13 and TRBJ2-5): AAGVIQSPRHLIKEKRETATLKCYPIPRHDTVYWYQQGPGQDPQFLISFYEKMQSDKGSIPDRFSAQQFSDYHSELNMSSLELGDSALYFCASSSNGQGEETQYFGPGTRLLVL.

The rearrangement links TRBV4-2 to TRBJ2-4, with 9 bases matching TRBD2. Trimming at V came to 7 bases and at J to 4 bases, leaving 8 bases not matched to a gene. Germline V gene data show CDR1 as LGHNA and CDR2 as YNFKEQ. This CDR3 has 15 amino acids. CDR3 DNA: TGTGCCAGCACCTCGACTAGCGGTCAGAAAAACATTCAGTACTTC. Protein product: CASTSTSGQKNIQYF.

This clone has just one count. As DNA, the CDR3 is TGTGCCAGCAGTGGAGGAGGGGAAGCGGGCCGCTACGAGCAGTACTTC. Translation gives CASSGGGEAGRYEQYF. The rearrangement joins TRBV25-1 to TRBJ2-7; D perhaps matches TRBD2 (6 bases). Germline V lookup: CDR1 MGHDK, CDR2 SYGVNS. This CDR3 has 16 amino acids. The V gene lost 4 bases and the J gene lost 3 bases, with 19 bases spanning the gap.

The chain couples TRBV9 to TRBJ1-3; D unclear. The V gene's germline CDR1 is SGDLS and CDR2 YYNGEE. Trimming shortened V by 0 bases and J by 6 bases, and 10 bases separated the two germline ends. CDR3 length equals 14 residues. Written as DNA, the CDR3 is TGTGCCAGCAGCGTAGATTCGGCGGAAAACACCATATATTTT. This gives the protein CASSVDSAENTIYF. Full variable domain (rest looked up from reference TRBV9 and TRBJ1-3): DSGVTQTPKHLITATGQRVTLRCSPRSGDLSVYWYQQSLDQGLQFLIQYYNGEERAKGNILERFSAQQFPDLHSELNLSSLELGDSALYFCASSVDSAENTIYFGEGSWLTVV.

As DNA, the CDR3 is TGCGCCAGCTCCTCGGACTATTCATACGAGCAGTACTTC. Its translation is CASSSDYSYEQYF. The V call is TRBV5-1, the J call TRBJ2-7, with D possibly being TRBD2 (6 bases). Per the germline V gene, CDR1 is SGHRS and CDR2 is YFSETQ. Deletions cut 7 bases from V and 4 bases from J, with 15 bases between. The CDR3 loop spans 13 amino acids.

The chain carries TRBV27 and TRBJ2-6; 12 positions match TRBD2. Germline V lookup: CDR1 MNHEY, CDR2 SMNVEV (reference sequence). With 3 bases clipped from V and 1 base from J, the junction kept 13 bases outside the gene matches. This CDR3 has 21 residues. CDR3 sequence reads: CASSFQEAGLAGLSGANVLTF. CDR3 bases: TGTGCCAGCAGTTTCCAGGAGGCGGGACTAGCGGGCCTATCTGGGGCCAACGTCCTGACTTTC.

The V gene is TRBV4-1, the J gene TRBJ1-2; D possibly corresponds to TRBD1 (5 bases). CDR1 MGHRA and CDR2 YSYEKL come from the germline V gene. The CDR3 totals 14 residues. V was trimmed by 3 bases and J by 7 bases, leaving 15 bases between them. Written as DNA, the CDR3 is TGCGCCAGCAGCCAGAGTGGGGCCAACAGTGGCTACACCTTC. Protein: CASSQSGANSGYTF.

This clone was found a few times. The rearrangement uses TRBV5-6 and TRBJ2-5; maybe TRBD2 (6 bases). V was shortened by 0 bases and J by 11 bases, with 17 bases between the two germline ends. Germline V gene data show CDR1 as SGHDT and CDR2 as YYEEEE. The CDR3 totals 14 residues. The CDR3: CASSLAAGKRNQYF. The CDR3 DNA follows: TGTGCCAGCAGCTTGGCCGCGGGGAAGAGAAATCAGTACTTC. Supplemented by reference TRBV5-6 and TRBJ2-5, the full variable domain reads DAGVTQSPTHLIKTRGQQVTLRCSPKSGHDTVSWYQQALGQGPQFIFQYYEEEERQRGNFPDRFSGHQFPNYSSELNVNALLLGDSALYLCASSLAAGKRNQYFGPGTRLLVL.

The rearrangement joins TRBV4-1 to TRBJ2-3, with 8 positions matching TRBD2. The CDR3 is 17 amino acids. CDR1 is MGHRA, CDR2 YSYEKL, per germline. V trimming: 0 bases; J trimming: 1 base; junction bases outside the gene matches: 6. The CDR3 region is CASSQDRSGGRTDTQYF. Here the CDR3 DNA reads TGCGCCAGCAGCCAAGATAGGAGCGGGGGACGCACAGATACGCAGTATTTT.

This chain links TRBV6-5 with TRBJ2-5; TRBD1 agrees at 8 bases. The CDR3 runs 13 residues. Per the germline V gene, CDR1 is MNHEY and CDR2 is SVGAGI. With 2 bases clipped from V and 7 bases from J, the junction kept 3 bases outside the gene matches. In nucleotides, the CDR3 is TGTGCCAGCAGTTACGGACAGGGCACGACCCAGTACTTC. Its translation is CASSYGQGTTQYF.

This clone was recorded only once. The rearrangement joins TRBV5-6 to TRBJ2-7; D is possibly TRBD1 (6 bases). This CDR3 is built from 15 residues. V lost 2 bases and J 5 bases, leaving 17 bases between the germline ends. Germline V gives CDR1 SGHDT, CDR2 YYEEEE. The CDR3 DNA follows: TGTGCCAGCAGCTTATTTGGGCAGGGGAAGAACGAGCAGTACTTC. Translated: CASSLFGQGKNEQYF.

The chain couples TRBV4-1 to TRBJ1-1; D remains unclear. The ends were cut back, 5 bases at V and 3 bases at J, with 7 bases in the middle. The CDR3 extends over 12 amino acids. Looked up from germline, CDR1 is MGHRA and CDR2 is YSYEKL. The CDR3 here is CASSAIDTEAFF. CDR3 bases: TGCGCCAGCAGCGCTATAGACACTGAAGCTTTCTTT.

There are a few counts of this clone. The gene calls are TRBV5-1 and TRBJ1-6, with D possibly matching TRBD1 (5 bases). V was clipped by 0 bases and J by 9 bases, with 13 bases between them. CDR3 length equals 15 residues. CDR1 SGHRS and CDR2 YFSETQ come from the germline V gene. The CDR3 region is CASSLEGISGSPLHF. The CDR3 DNA reads TGCGCCAGCAGCTTGGAGGGGATCTCGGGTTCACCCCTCCACTTT. Looking up the rest from reference TRBV5-1 and TRBJ1-6 gives the full variable domain: KAGVTQTPRYLIKTRGQQVTLSCSPISGHRSVSWYQQTPGQGLQFLFEYFSETQRNKGNFPGRFSGRQFSNSRSEMNVSTLELGDSALYLCASSLEGISGSPLHFGNGTRLTVT.

The V gene is TRBV5-1, the J gene TRBJ1-6; 8 positions match TRBD1. Germline V CDR1 and CDR2: SGHRS, YFSETQ. The CDR3 runs to 15 residues. With 2 bases clipped from V and 8 bases from J, the junction kept 6 bases outside the gene matches. DNA of the CDR3: TGCGCCAGCAGCTTAAGACAGGGGAGGGATTCACCCCTCCACTTT. This translates into CASSLRQGRDSPLHF.